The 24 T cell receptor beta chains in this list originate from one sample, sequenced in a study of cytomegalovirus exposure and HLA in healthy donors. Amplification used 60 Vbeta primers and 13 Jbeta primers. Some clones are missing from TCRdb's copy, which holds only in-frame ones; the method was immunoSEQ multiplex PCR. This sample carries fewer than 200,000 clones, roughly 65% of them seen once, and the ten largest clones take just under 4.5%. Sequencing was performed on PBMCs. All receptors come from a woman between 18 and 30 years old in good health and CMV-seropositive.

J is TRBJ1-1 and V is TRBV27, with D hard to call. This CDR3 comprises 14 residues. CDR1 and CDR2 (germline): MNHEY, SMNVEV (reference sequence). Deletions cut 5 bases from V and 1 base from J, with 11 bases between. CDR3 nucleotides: TGTGCCAGCAGTGCCCTCTCGGGGAACACTGAAGCTTTCTTT. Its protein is CASSALSGNTEAFF.

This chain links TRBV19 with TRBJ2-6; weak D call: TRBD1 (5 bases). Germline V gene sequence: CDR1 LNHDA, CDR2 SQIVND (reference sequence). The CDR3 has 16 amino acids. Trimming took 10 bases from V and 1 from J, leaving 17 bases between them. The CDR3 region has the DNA TGTGCCACTAAAGGGGCCCACCCATCTGGGGCCAACGTCCTGACTTTC. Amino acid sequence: CATKGAHPSGANVLTF. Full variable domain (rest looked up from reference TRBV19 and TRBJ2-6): DGGITQSPKYLFRKEGQNVTLSCEQNLNHDAMYWYRQDPGQGLRLIYYSQIVNDFQKGDIAEGYSVSREKKESFPLTVTSAQKNPTAFYLCATKGAHPSGANVLTFGAGSRLTVL.

Here the CDR3 DNA reads TGTGCCACCAGCAGCGGTAAATACAATGAGCAGTTCTTC. Translation: CATSSGKYNEQFF. The chain joins TRBV15 to TRBJ2-1; no firm D call. This CDR3 is 13 amino acids long. V was cut by 3 bases and J by 4 bases, with 7 bases left in between. In germline, CDR1 is LNHNV, CDR2 YYDKDF (reference sequence).

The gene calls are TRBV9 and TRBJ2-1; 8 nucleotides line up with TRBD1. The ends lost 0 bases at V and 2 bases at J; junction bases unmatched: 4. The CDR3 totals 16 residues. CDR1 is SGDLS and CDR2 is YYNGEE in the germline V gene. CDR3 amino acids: CASSVVGTGAYNEQFF. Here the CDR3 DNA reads TGTGCCAGCAGCGTAGTGGGGACAGGCGCCTACAATGAGCAGTTCTTC. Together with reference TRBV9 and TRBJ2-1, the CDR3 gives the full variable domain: DSGVTQTPKHLITATGQRVTLRCSPRSGDLSVYWYQQSLDQGLQFLIQYYNGEERAKGNILERFSAQQFPDLHSELNLSSLELGDSALYFCASSVVGTGAYNEQFFGPGTRLTVL.

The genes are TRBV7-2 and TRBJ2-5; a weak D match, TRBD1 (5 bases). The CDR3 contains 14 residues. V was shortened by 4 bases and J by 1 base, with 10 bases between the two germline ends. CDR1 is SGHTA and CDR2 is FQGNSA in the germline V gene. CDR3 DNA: TGTGCCAGCAGCTCCCAAAGGGGCCAAGAGACCCAGTACTTC. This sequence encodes CASSSQRGQETQYF.

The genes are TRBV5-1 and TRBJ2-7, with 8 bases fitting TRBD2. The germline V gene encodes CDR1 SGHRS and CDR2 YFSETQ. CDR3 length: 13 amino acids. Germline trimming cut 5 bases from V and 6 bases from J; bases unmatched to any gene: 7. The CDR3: CASRPGGPAEQYF. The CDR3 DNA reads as TGCGCCAGCAGGCCGGGAGGGCCCGCCGAGCAGTACTTC.

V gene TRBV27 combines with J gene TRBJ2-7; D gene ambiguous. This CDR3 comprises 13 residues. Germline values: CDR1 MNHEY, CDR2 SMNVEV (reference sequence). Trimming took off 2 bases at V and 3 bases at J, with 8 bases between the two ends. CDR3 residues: CASSLKSSYEQYF. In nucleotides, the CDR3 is TGTGCCAGCAGTTTAAAGTCTAGCTACGAGCAGTACTTC.

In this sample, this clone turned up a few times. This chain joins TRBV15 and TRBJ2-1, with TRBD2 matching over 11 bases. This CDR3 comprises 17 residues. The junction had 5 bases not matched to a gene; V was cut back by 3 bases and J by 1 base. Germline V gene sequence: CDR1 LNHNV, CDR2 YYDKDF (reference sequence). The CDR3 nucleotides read TGTGCCACCAGCAGCCGGCTAGCGGGGGGATCCTACAATGAGCAGTTCTTC. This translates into CATSSRLAGGSYNEQFF. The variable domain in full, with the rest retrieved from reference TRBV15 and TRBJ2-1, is DAMVIQNPRYQVTQFGKPVTLSCSQTLNHNVMYWYQQKSSQAPKLLFHYYDKDFNNEADTPDNFQSRRPNTSFCFLDIRSPGLGDTAMYLCATSSRLAGGSYNEQFFGPGTRLTVL.

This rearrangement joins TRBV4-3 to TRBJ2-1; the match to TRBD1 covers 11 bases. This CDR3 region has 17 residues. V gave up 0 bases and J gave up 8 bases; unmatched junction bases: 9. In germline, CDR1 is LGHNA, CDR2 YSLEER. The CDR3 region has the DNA TGCGCCAGCAGCCAAGATGGGATGGACAGGGGGCTGTATGAGCAGTTCTTC. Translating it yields CASSQDGMDRGLYEQFF.

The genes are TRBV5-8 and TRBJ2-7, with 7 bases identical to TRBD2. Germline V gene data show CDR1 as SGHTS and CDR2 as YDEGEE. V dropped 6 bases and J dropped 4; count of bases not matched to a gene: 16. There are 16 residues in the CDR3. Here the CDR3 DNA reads TGTGCCAGCACCGGACTAGAGAGTATTTCAGCTTACGAGCAGTACTTC. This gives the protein CASTGLESISAYEQYF. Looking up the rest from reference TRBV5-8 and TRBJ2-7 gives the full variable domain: EAGVTQSPTHLIKTRGQQATLRCSPISGHTSVYWYQQALGLGLQFLLWYDEGEERNRGNFPPRFSGRQFPNYSSELNVNALELEDSALYLCASTGLESISAYEQYFGPGTRLTVT.

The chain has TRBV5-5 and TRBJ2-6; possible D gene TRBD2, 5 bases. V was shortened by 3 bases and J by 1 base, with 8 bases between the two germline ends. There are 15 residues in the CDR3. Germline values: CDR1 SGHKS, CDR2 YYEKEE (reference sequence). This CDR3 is CASSSLESGANVLTF. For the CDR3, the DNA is TGTGCCAGCAGCTCACTAGAATCTGGGGCCAACGTCCTGACTTTC.

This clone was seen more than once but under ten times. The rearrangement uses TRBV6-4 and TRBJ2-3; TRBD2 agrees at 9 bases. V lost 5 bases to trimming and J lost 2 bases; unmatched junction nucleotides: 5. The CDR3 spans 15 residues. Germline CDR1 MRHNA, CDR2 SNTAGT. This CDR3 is CASSLAGEITDTQYF. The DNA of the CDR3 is TGTGCCAGCAGTTTAGCGGGGGAGATCACAGATACGCAGTATTTT.

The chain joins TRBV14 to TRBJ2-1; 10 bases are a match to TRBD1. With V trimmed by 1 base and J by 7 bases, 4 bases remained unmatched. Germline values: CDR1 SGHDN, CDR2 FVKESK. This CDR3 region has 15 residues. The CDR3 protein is CASSQAGTGVNEQFF. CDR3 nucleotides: TGTGCCAGCAGCCAAGCCGGGACAGGGGTAAATGAGCAGTTCTTC.

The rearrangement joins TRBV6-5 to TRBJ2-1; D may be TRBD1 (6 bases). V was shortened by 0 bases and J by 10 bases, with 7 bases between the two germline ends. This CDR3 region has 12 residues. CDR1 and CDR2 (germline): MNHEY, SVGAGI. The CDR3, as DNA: TGTGCCAGCAGTTACTCGACAGGAGAGCAGTTCTTC. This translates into CASSYSTGEQFF.

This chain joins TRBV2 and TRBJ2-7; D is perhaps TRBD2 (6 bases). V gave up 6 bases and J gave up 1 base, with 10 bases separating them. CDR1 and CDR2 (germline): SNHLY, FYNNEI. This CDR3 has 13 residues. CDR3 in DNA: TGTGCCAGCAGCCGGGGACTGTCCTACGAGCAGTACTTC. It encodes CASSRGLSYEQYF.

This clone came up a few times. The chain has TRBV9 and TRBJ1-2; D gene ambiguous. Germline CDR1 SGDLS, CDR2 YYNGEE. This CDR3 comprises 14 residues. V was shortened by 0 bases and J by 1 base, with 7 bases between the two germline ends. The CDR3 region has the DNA TGTGCCAGCAGCGTAGGTACTGGTAACTATGGCTACACCTTC. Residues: CASSVGTGNYGYTF. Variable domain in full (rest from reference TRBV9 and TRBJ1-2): DSGVTQTPKHLITATGQRVTLRCSPRSGDLSVYWYQQSLDQGLQFLIQYYNGEERAKGNILERFSAQQFPDLHSELNLSSLELGDSALYFCASSVGTGNYGYTFGSGTRLTVV.

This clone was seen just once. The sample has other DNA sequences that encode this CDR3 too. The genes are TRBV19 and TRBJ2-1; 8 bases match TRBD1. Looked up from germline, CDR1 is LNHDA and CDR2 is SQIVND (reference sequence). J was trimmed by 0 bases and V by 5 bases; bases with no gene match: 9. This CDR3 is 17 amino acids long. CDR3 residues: CASSPGQAFGSYNEQFF. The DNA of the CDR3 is TGTGCCAGTAGTCCGGGACAGGCCTTCGGCTCCTACAATGAGCAGTTCTTC.

CDR3 sequence reads: CASSLGQGAHYGYTF. The CDR3 coding sequence is TGTGCCAGCAGCTTAGGACAGGGGGCCCACTATGGCTACACCTTC. This chain connects TRBV7-9 to TRBJ1-2, with TRBD1 identical over 10 bases. The length of the CDR3 is 15 residues. Germline assignment: CDR1 SEHNR and CDR2 FQNEAQ (reference sequence). The ends lost 1 base at V and 3 bases at J; junction bases unmatched: 2.

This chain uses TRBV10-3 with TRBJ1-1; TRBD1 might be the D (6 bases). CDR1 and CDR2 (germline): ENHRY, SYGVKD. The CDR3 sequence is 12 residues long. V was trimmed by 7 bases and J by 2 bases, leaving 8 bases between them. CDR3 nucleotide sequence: TGTGCCATCAAGGGGGTAAACACTGAAGCTTTCTTT. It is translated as CAIKGVNTEAFF.

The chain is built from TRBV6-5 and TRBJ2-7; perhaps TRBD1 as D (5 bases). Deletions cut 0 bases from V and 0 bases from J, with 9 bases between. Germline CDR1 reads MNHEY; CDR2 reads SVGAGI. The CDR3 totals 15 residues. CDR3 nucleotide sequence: TGTGCCAGCAGTTACTCTGCTGACAGCTCCTACGAGCAGTACTTC. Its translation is CASSYSADSSYEQYF.

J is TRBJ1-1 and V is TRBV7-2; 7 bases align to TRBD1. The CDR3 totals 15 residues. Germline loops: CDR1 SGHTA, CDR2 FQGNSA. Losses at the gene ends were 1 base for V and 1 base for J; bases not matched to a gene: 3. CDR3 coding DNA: TGTGCCAGCAGCTTAGTAGGACAGGCGAACACTGAAGCTTTCTTT. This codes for CASSLVGQANTEAFF.

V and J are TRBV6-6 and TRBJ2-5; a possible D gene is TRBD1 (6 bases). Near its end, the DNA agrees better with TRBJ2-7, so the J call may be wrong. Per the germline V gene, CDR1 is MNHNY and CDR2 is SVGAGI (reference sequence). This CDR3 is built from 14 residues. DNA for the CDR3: TGTGCCAGCAGTTACTGGACAGAAAACTACGAGCAGTACTTC. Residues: CASSYWTENYEQYF.

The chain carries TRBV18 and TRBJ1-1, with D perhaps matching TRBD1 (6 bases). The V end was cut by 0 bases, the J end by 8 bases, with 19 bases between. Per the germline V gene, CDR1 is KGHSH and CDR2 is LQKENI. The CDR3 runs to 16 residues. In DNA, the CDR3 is TGTGCCAGCTCACCACCGGGGAACATCATGGGGACAGAAGCTTTCTTT. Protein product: CASSPPGNIMGTEAFF. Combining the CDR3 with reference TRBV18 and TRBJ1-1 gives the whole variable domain NAGVMQNPRHLVRRRGQEARLRCSPMKGHSHVYWYRQLPEEGLKFMVYLQKENIIDESGMPKERFSAEFPKEGPSILRIQQVVRGDSAAYFCASSPPGNIMGTEAFFGQGTRLTVV.

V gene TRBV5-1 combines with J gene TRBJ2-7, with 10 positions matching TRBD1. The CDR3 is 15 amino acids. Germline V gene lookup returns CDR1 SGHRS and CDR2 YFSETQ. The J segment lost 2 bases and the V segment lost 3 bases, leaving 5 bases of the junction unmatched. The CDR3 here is CASSYGTGATYEQYF. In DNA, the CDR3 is TGCGCCAGCAGCTACGGGACAGGGGCTACCTACGAGCAGTACTTC.